This T cell receptor beta chain was observed in a study of blood T cells in healthy people across ages. A sample-barcoded 5' primer and a J-beta primer mix were used in a second PCR of roughly 6 to 12 cycles. In TCRdb, the 5' RACE reads were re-called with MiXCR into one record per CDR3 protein. This table holds fewer than 900,000 distinct CDR3 sequences, 43% found once. The material sequenced was blood. The sequence derives from an older woman in good health.

For the CDR3, the DNA is TGTGCCAGCAGCCCCGGACTAGCGGAGGGATCTCAGTACTTC. Translating gives CASSPGLAEGSQYF. V usage is TRBV7-2 and J usage is TRBJ2-5; 10 bases match TRBD2. The germline V gene encodes CDR1 SGHTA and CDR2 FQGNSA. The CDR3 is 14 residues long. Unmatched junction bases numbered 11, after V lost 5 bases and J lost 11 bases.